This is a list of T cell receptor beta chains from one sample in a study of T cell changes during pregnancy in multiple sclerosis. TCRdb's table, derived via immunoSEQ multiplex PCR, lists solely in-frame clones and lacks some. The repertoire holds around 48,000 clones, with 88% as singletons. The sample here was CD4+ T cells from peripheral blood mononuclear cells, taken in the second trimester of pregnancy. Receptors were obtained from a female donor with multiple sclerosis, enrolled in a pregnancy study. CDR3s include the opening cysteine and the closing phenylalanine or tryptophan. The order of the fields is clone size, V gene, J gene, CDR3 protein. Only part of the rows carry a size: once, few, many, or a class if the clone is expanded.

size: -
V: TRBV5-6
J: TRBJ1-1
CDR3: CASSFLSPQGVDTEAFF

size: -
V: TRBV4-2
J: TRBJ1-5
CDR3: CASSQEWANQPQHF

size: -
V: TRBV5-1
J: TRBJ1-3
CDR3: CASSLGIQGGNTIYF

size: -
V: TRBV4-2
J: TRBJ2-7
CDR3: CASSQGSGISYEQYF

size: -
V: TRBV6-1
J: TRBJ1-1
CDR3: CASSAQGKNTEAFF

size: few
V: TRBV19
J: TRBJ2-7
CDR3: CASSMKLAVREQYF

size: -
V: TRBV6-6
J: TRBJ2-7
CDR3: CASSLSRTSGSYEQYF

size: once
V: TRBV10-1
J: TRBJ2-1
CDR3: CASSPRREYNEQFF

size: -
V: TRBV7-3
J: TRBJ2-1
CDR3: CASSLTSGIGNEQFF

size: -
V: TRBV6-6
J: TRBJ2-7
CDR3: CASSAGLADYEQYF

size: -
V: TRBV10-3
J: TRBJ2-3
CDR3: CAISGSGTGADTQYF

size: once
V: TRBV9
J: TRBJ2-7
CDR3: CASSVAGDSRYEQYF

size: -
V: TRBV6-5
J: TRBJ2-7
CDR3: CASSYSSGRYEQYF

size: -
V: TRBV7-2
J: TRBJ2-7
CDR3: CASSLVGGGAYEQYF

size: -
V: TRBV7-9
J: TRBJ2-7
CDR3: CASSLVWTSGSSYEQYF

size: once
V: TRBV6-1
J: TRBJ2-6
CDR3: CASREFNSGANVLTF

size: -
V: TRBV2
J: TRBJ1-2
CDR3: CASSVGGVDGYTF

size: -
V: TRBV5-1
J: TRBJ2-2
CDR3: CASSSKTAGELFF

size: -
V: TRBV30
J: TRBJ1-6
CDR3: CAWRQDNSPLHF

size: -
V: TRBV9
J: TRBJ1-2
CDR3: CASSVDGLYYGYTF

size: -
V: TRBV7-2
J: TRBJ2-7
CDR3: CASSLASQYEQYF

size: -
V: TRBV10-3
J: TRBJ2-1
CDR3: CAADKDQNNEQFF

size: -
V: TRBV7-2
J: TRBJ2-5
CDR3: CASSRTSGYQETQYF

size: -
V: TRBV5-6
J: TRBJ1-5
CDR3: CASSRRSGTTNQPQHF

size: -
V: TRBV18
J: TRBJ1-3
CDR3: CASSPPSGTLNFGNTIYF

size: -
V: TRBV5-4
J: TRBJ2-3
CDR3: CASSKGQRTSGSSTDTQYF

size: -
V: TRBV7-7
J: TRBJ2-2
CDR3: CASSARAIGDSGELFF

size: -
V: TRBV18
J: TRBJ1-4
CDR3: CASSPSGTGIGNEKLFF

size: -
V: TRBV9
J: TRBJ2-1
CDR3: CASSVGLAGDYSYNEQFF

size: -
V: TRBV18
J: TRBJ1-1
CDR3: CASSPSNQGGFTEAFF

size: -
V: TRBV18
J: TRBJ2-3
CDR3: CASSPISTDTQYF

size: -
V: TRBV2
J: TRBJ2-1
CDR3: CASSEAGSGNEQFF